This T cell receptor beta chain is drawn from a study (dated by TCRdb to between 2015 and 2016). Turning to the overall study: The study tested whether tumor-infiltrating Tregs in breast cancer are recruited from blood Tregs or converted in situ from other CD4+ T cell subsets. Results the study describes overall, beyond this receptor: Tumor memory CD4+ T cell TCR gene usage was found to cluster with blood and lymph node memory CD4+ cells and with lymph node naive CD4+ cells. The greatest overlap of tumor-infiltrating Treg TCR alpha and beta sequences was observed with tumor naive CD4+ T cells, followed by blood naive CD4+ T cells. Validation in the larger cohort was restricted to a single TCR beta V-J rearrangement rather than whole repertoires.

Trimming takes 0 bases off V and 2 bases off J; junction bases not matched to a gene: 10. As encoded in the germline V gene, CDR1 is LGHNA while CDR2 is YNFKEQ. The CDR3 goes from the cysteine to the phenylalanine over 20 residues. Of all the DNA, just the CDR3 is kept, 60 bases in frame from base 1. Naive CD4+ T cells were purified with the Miltenyi Naive CD4+ T Cell Isolation kit, with Tregs depleted using CD25 microbeads. Tregs, naive and memory CD4+ T cells from tumor, blood and ipsilateral draining lymph nodes of five breast cancer patients underwent full-length TCR alpha and beta sequencing. Tumor tissue and lymph nodes obtained from ipsilateral axillary dissection were perfused with PBS, minced and then digested with collagenase I and hyaluronidase. Ficoll density gradient centrifugation was used to isolate mononuclear cells from either lymph nodes or around 51 ml of peripheral blood. A purity exceeding 90% was confirmed by FACS for the sorted cell populations.

In regard to this clonotype: Its antigen is unknown. No base quality information exists; no much larger clone differs at one position.

Amplification of full-length TCR variable regions was done by 5' RACE PCR using constant-region reverse primers, and this step was followed by semi-nested PCR with Nested Universal Primer A. Using the ReliaPrep RNA Cell Miniprep System, total RNA was extracted, and the SMARTer RACE 5'/3' Kit was then used to reverse transcribe the RNA into 5'RACE-ready cDNA. Full-length TCR alpha and beta libraries were barcoded with multiplex adaptors and sequenced on an Illumina MiSeq. As for the authors' bioinformatics: For each of nine subset-tissue groups, sequencing data from the five patients were pooled, and the groups were compared by unsupervised clustering of TCR gene usage. Repertoire similarity was calculated with the Morisita-Horn index, weighting shared sequences by their contribution to each repertoire. In TCRdb, the public reads were trimmed at Q25 with fastp and aligned with MiXCR, with productive beta chains retained. Every entry covers one CDR3 protein and lists the most common genes and DNA from its rows. TCRdb's processing, not the authors' own work, is the source of the V and J calls. In this sample the table shows some 30,000 distinct CDR3 sequences, approximately 25% of which occur a single time. Roughly 4% of the sample belongs to the ten largest clones.

The rearranged chain carries TRBV4-2 and TRBJ2-2, and 12 junctional nucleotides match TRBD2. This receptor was taken from a female donor with breast cancer. What was sequenced was naive CD4+ T cells sorted from a lymph node. The cell subset or site label, as the study defines it: naive CD4+ T cells, CD4+CD45RA+CD25-. The CDR3 reads CASSQDRTSGRRRNTGELFF. The DNA sequence is given as TGTGCCAGCAGCCAAGACCGTACTAGCGGGAGGCGCCGTAACACCGGGGAGCTGTTTTTT.